This T cell receptor beta chain was identified during a study of OX40 agonist ivuxolimab in advanced cancers. Findings and caveats of the study: The study did not work out the antigen specificity of the expanded peripheral T cells. CD4+ and CD8+ blood T cells expanded clonally by week 6 at 0.1 to 3.0 mg/kg. Normalized T-cell clonal expansion was also low in some nonresponders.

Patients who had autoimmune disease history or got systemic immunosuppression were left out. V was cut by 1 base and J by 5 bases, with 11 bases left in between. Looked up from germline, CDR1 is LNHDA and CDR2 is SQIVND (reference sequence). The CDR3 loop spans 14 amino acids. In regard to this clone: Its antigen is undetermined.

The data were produced by immunoSEQ multiplex PCR, yet TCRdb's version contains in-frame clones alone and is incomplete. Of about 94,000 clones listed, approximately 95% are singletons. The sequence derives from an adult with an advanced solid tumor such as melanoma, head and neck, liver or kidney cancer. The rearrangement links TRBV19 to TRBJ2-5, with no clear D. The material was CD4+ or CD8+ T cells sorted from blood, obtained in a trial of the OX40 agonist ivuxolimab. CDR3 sequence: CASSIGGRRETQYF. CDR3 coding DNA: TGTGCCAGTAGTATAGGCGGCCGCAGGGAGACCCAGTACTTC.